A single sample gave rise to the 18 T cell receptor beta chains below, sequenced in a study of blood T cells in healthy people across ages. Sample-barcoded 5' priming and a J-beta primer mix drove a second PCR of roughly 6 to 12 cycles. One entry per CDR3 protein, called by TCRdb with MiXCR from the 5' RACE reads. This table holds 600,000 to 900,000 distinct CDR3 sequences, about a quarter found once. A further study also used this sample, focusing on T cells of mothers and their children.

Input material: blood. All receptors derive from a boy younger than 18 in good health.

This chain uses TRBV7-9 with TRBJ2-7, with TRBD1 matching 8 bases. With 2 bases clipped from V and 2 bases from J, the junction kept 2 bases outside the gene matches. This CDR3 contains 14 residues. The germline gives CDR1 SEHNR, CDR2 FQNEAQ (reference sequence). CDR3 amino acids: CASSLPTGAYEQYF. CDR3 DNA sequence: TGTGCCAGCAGCTTACCGACAGGGGCCTACGAGCAGTACTTC. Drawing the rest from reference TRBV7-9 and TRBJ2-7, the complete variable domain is DTGVSQNPRHKITKRGQNVTFRCDPISEHNRLYWYRQTLGQGPEFLTYFQNEAQLEKSRLLSDRFSAERPKGSFSTLEIQRTEQGDSAMYLCASSLPTGAYEQYFGPGTRLTVT.

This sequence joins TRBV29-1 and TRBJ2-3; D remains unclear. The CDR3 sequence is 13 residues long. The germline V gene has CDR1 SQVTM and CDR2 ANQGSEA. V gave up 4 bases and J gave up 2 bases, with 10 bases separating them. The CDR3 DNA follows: TGCAGCGTTGGGGCCGGTCCCACAGATACGCAGTATTTT. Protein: CSVGAGPTDTQYF.

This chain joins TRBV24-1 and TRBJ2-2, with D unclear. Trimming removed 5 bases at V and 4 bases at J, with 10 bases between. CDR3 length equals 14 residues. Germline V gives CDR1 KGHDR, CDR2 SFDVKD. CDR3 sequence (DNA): TGTGCCACCAGTGGATCTTCGCTCACCGGGGAGCTGTTTTTT. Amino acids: CATSGSSLTGELFF.

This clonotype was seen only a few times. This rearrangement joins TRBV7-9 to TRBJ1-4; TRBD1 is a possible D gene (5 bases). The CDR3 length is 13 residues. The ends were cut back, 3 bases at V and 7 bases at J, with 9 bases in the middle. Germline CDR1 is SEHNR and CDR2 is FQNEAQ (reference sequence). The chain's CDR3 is CASSLAGTEKLFF. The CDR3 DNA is TGTGCCAGCAGCTTGGCGGGGACTGAAAAACTGTTTTTT.

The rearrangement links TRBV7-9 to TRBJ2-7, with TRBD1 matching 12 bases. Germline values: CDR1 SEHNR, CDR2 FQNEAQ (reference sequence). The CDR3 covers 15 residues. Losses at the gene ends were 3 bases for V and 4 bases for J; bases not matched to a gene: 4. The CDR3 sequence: CASSFGTGGWYEQYF. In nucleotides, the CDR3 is TGTGCCAGCAGCTTCGGGACAGGGGGCTGGTACGAGCAGTACTTC.

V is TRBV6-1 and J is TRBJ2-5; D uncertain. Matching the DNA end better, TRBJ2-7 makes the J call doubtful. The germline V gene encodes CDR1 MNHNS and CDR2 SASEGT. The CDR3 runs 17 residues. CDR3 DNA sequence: TGTGCCAGCAGTGAAGGGTTCTGGGTAGCTGACTCCTACGAGCAGTACTTC. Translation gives CASSEGFWVADSYEQYF.

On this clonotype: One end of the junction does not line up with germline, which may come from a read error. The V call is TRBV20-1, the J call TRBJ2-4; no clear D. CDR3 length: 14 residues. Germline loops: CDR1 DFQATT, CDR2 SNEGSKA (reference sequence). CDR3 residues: CSVRDDMAKNIQYF. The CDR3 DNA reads TGCAGTGTTAGAGATGACATGGCCAAAAACATTCAGTACTTC.

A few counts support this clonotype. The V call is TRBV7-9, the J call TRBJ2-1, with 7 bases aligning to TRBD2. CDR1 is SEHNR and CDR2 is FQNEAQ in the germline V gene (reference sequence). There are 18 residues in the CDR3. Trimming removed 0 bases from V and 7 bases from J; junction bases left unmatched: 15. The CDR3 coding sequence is TGTGCCAGCAGCTTAGCGTTCATGACTGGGGGGGGAAGTAATGAGCAGTTCTTC. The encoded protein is CASSLAFMTGGGSNEQFF. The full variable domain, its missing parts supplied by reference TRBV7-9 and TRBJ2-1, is DTGVSQNPRHKITKRGQNVTFRCDPISEHNRLYWYRQTLGQGPEFLTYFQNEAQLEKSRLLSDRFSAERPKGSFSTLEIQRTEQGDSAMYLCASSLAFMTGGGSNEQFFGPGTRLTVL.

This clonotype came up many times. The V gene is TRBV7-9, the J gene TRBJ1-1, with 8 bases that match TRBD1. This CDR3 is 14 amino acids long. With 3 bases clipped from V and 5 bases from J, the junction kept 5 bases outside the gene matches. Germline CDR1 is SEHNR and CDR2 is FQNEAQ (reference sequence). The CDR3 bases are TGTGCCAGCAGCTTTGGACAGGGAGGTACTGAAGCTTTCTTT. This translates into CASSFGQGGTEAFF.

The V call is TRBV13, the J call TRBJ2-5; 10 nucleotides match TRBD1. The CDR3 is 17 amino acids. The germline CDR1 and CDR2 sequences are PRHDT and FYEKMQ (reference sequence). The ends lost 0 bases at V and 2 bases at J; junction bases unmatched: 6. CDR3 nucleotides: TGTGCCAGCAGCTTAGGGGAGGGACAGGGGCTGCAAGAGACCCAGTACTTC. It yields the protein CASSLGEGQGLQETQYF.

CDR3 loop: CASSLAANSAETQYF. Written as DNA, the CDR3 is TGTGCCAGCAGTTTAGCAGCCAACTCCGCGGAGACCCAGTACTTC. The rearrangement uses TRBV28 and TRBJ2-1, with D unresolved. The end of the DNA fits TRBJ2-5 better, so the J call may be wrong. The CDR3 covers 15 residues. In germline, CDR1 is MDHEN, CDR2 SYDVKM.

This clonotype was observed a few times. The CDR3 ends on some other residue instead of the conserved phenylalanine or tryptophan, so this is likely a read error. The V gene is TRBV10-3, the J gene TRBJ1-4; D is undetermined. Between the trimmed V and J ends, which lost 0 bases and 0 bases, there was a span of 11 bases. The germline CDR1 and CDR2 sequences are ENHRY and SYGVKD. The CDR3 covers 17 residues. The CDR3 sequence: CAISESIGSPTNEKLFS. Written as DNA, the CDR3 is TGTGCCATCAGTGAGTCAATAGGGTCTCCAACTAATGAAAAACTGTTTTCT.

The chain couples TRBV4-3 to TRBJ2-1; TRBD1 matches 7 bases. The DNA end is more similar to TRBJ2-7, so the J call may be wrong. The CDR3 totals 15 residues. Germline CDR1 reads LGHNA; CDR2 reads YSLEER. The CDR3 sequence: CASSQRQGALYEQYF. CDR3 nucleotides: TGCGCCAGCAGCCAGCGACAGGGAGCTCTGTACGAGCAGTACTTC.

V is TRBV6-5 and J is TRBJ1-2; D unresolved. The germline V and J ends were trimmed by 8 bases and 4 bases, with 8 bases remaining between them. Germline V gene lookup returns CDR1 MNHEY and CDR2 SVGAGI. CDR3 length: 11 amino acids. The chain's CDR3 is CASYSVYGYTF. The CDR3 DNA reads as TGTGCCAGCTACTCAGTCTATGGCTACACCTTC.

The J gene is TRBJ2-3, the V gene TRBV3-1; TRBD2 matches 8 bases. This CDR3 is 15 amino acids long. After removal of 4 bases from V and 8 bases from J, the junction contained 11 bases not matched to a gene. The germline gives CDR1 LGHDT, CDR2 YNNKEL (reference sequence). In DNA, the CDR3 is TGTGCCAGCAGCCCTCCACTAGCGGAAGAAACTACGCAGTATTTT. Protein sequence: CASSPPLAEETTQYF.

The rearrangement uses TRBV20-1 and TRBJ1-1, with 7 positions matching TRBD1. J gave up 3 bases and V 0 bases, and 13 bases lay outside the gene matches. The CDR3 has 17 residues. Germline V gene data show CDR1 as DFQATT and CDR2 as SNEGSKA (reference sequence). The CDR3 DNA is TGCAGTGCTAGAGAGGGACAGCCATCACAGTGGCACACTGAAGCTTTCTTT. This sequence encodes CSAREGQPSQWHTEAFF.

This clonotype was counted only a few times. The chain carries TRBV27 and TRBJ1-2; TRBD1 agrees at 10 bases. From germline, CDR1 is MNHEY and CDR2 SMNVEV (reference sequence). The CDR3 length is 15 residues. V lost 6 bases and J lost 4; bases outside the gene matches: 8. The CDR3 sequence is CASRTRDRGFYGYTF. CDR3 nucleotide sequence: TGTGCCAGCAGGACGAGGGACAGGGGATTCTATGGCTACACCTTC.

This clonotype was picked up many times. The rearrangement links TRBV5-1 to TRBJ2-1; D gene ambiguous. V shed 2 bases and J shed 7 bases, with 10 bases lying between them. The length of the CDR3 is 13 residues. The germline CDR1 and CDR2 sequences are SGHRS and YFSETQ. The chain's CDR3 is CASSFQVANEQFF. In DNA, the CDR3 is TGCGCCAGCAGCTTCCAGGTAGCTAATGAGCAGTTCTTC.